The clone carrying this T cell receptor beta chain was counted at least ten times. Its specificity is not known. TCR beta CDR3 region amplification was performed from RNA transcripts. HTBI primers were used for first-round RT-PCR of the TCR CDR3. One entry per CDR3 protein, called by TCRdb with MiXCR from the multiplex PCR reads. The sample has some 500,000 distinct CDR3 sequences; 24% are singletons. The source of the sample is a study of T cells in Graves' hyperthyroidism and ophthalmopathy. On the study more broadly: Peripheral blood was taken when the disease was first diagnosed, before any treatment began.

Overall study findings and caveats: Stable hyperthyroidism and ophthalmopathy were separated using 13 V-J signatures. In blood, most of the thyroid clonotypes expanded above 0.001 were also present.

The germline gives CDR1 MNHEY, CDR2 SMNVEV (reference sequence). The CDR3 is 14 residues long. Trimming stripped 2 bases from V and 2 bases from J, with 9 bases between. About 10 ml fresh peripheral blood yielded the PBMCs. V usage is TRBV27 and J usage is TRBJ1-2, with unresolved D. The source of this sequence is a woman aged 25-40 years with Graves' ophthalmopathy. The specimen sequenced was blood. CDR3 region: CASSLTFGNYGYTF. As DNA, the CDR3 is TGTGCCAGCAGTTTAACGTTTGGGAACTATGGCTACACCTTC.